This entry features one T cell receptor beta chain sequence. The antigen is not known. A read error is likely, as this CDR3 ends without the conserved phenylalanine or tryptophan. No DNA is shown, since the ends of the CDR3 on it are uncertain; the CDR3 is the one TCRdb lists. The sample belongs to a study of T cell repertoires in cytomegalovirus infection. For the study at large: Matching HLA type, along with CMV infection, was indicated by public TCR beta signatures.

TCRdb reprocessed the reads via MiXCR and lists one record per CDR3 protein. The table has 560,000 or so distinct CDR3 sequences, about 15% seen once. Including both end residues, the CDR3 is 13 amino acids long. Germline CDR1 KGHSH, CDR2 LQKENI. Study-wide points: Across the ex vivo response, the dominant clonotypes were HLA-C-restricted CMV-specific TCR beta clonotypes. The cumulative frequency of public TCR beta families identified carriers of CMV plus the relevant HLA.

The chain combines TRBV18 with TRBJ2-5; the DNA was not used to check the table's D call, TRBD1. Sample: CD8+ T cells from PBMCs. This receptor was identified in a human donor in good health (CMV status not recorded). Some clones in this sample may be carry-over from other donors' samples. Here the CDR3 reads CASSSGQGETPDL.